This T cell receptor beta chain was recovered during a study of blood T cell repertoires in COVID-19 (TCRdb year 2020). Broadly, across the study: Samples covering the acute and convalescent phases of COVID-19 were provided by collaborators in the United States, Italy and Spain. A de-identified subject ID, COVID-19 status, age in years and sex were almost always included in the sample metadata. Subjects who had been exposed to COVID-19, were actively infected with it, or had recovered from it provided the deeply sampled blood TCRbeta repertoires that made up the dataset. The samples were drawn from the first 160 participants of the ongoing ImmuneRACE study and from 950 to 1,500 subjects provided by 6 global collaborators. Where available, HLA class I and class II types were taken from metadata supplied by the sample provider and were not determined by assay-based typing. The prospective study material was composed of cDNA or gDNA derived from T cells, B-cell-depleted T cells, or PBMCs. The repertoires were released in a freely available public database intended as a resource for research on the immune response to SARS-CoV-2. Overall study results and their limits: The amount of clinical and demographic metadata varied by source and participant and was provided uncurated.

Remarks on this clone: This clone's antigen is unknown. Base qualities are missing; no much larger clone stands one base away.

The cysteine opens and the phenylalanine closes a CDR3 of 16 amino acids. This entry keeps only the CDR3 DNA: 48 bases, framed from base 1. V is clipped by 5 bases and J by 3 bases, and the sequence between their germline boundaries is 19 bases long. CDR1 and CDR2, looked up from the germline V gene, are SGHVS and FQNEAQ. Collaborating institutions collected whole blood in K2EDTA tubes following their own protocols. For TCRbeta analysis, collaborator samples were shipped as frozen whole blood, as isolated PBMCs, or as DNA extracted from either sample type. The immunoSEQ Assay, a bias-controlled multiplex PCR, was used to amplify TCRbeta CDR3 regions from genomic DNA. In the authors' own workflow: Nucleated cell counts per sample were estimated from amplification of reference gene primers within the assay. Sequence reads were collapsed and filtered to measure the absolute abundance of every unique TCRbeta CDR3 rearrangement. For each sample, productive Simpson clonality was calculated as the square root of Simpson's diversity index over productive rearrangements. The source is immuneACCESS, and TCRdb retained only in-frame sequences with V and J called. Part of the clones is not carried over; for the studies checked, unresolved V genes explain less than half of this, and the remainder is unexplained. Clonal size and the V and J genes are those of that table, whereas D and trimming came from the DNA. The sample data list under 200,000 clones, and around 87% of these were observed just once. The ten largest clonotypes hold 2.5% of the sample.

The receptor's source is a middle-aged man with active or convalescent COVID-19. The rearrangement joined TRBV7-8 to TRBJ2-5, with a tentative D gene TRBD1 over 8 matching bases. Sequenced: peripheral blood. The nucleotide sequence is TGTGCCAGCAGCCTCCCGTCCACAGGGGGGGAAGAGACCCAGTACTTC. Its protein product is CASSLPSTGGEETQYF.